This note documents a single T cell receptor beta chain sequence. These data belong to a study of blood T cell repertoires in COVID-19. About the study: Some COVID-19 samples were acute and others convalescent; all came from the United States, Italy and Spain. The cDNA or gDNA used as material had been derived from T cells, B-cell-depleted T cells, or PBMCs.

This CDR3 is 16 amino acids long. Per the germline V gene, CDR1 is LNHDA and CDR2 is SQIVND (reference sequence). Trimming removed 0 bases from V and 1 base from J, with 13 bases in between. Libraries were prepared by immunoSEQ multiplex PCR; TCRdb keeps only in-frame clonotypes and omits some of them. The table shows 200,000 or so clones, with roughly 75% occurring only once. V usage is TRBV19 and J usage is TRBJ2-7; D is undetermined. This TCR derives from a woman aged 65 to 85 with acute or convalescent COVID-19. The sequencing input was peripheral blood. CDR3 region: CASSIDGSSRSYEQYF. The CDR3 DNA reads as TGTGCCAGTAGTATAGATGGGTCCTCGAGGTCCTACGAGCAGTACTTC.